One T cell receptor (beta chain) is described in this entry. Its specificity is not known. The sample is drawn from a study of T cells in lung cancer brain metastases. Study-wide background: Most of the roughly 20 patients had smoked, with a median of 40 pack-years. Overall study findings and caveats: The complete infiltrating T cell repertoire may not have been retrieved from FFPE. Compared with paired primaries, brain metastases showed fewer unique productive clones (around 1,500 versus 5,000).

Profiled with immunoSEQ multiplex PCR; TCRdb holds only in-frame clones, not every one. The data contain about 2,100 clones, over 80% of them singletons. Resection was for synchronous oligometastatic disease or a late solitary brain metastasis recurrence. The clonotype originates from a woman in her 30s with non-small cell lung cancer. Sequencing was performed on tumor tissue from the primary lung tumor.

The CDR3 coding sequence is TGTGCCTGGAGGAAAATCGGGTCCACCACGCAGTATTTT. Translated: CAWRKIGSTTQYF. The chain joins TRBV30 to TRBJ2-3, with D hard to call. Germline assignment: CDR1 GTSNPN and CDR2 SVGIG (reference sequence). Deletions cut 3 bases from V and 9 bases from J, with 16 bases between. There are 13 residues in the CDR3.